The 15 T cell receptor beta chains presented below share a single source sample, sequenced in a study of control samples from healthy donors and cancer patients. The data were produced by immunoSEQ multiplex PCR, yet TCRdb's version contains in-frame clones alone and is incomplete. This sample's clone table lists about 200,000 clones. Sequencing used blood. These TCRs come from a woman in her 30s in good health.

The V gene is TRBV28, the J gene TRBJ1-2; TRBD1 matches 7 bases. This CDR3 contains 15 residues. Trimming removed 2 bases from V and 0 bases from J; junction bases left unmatched: 3. CDR1 and CDR2 (germline): MDHEN, SYDVKM. CDR3 region: CASSLRGQPNYGYTF. Written as DNA, the CDR3 is TGTGCCAGCAGTTTACGGGGACAGCCTAACTATGGCTACACCTTC.

The chain is built from TRBV15 and TRBJ1-6; D gene uncertain. The length of the CDR3 is 14 residues. V was shortened by 0 bases and J by 5 bases, with 5 bases between the two germline ends. CDR1 is LNHNV and CDR2 is YYDKDF in the germline V gene (reference sequence). This CDR3 reads CATSRDPDNSPLHF. CDR3 nucleotide sequence: TGTGCCACCAGCAGAGACCCCGATAATTCACCCCTCCACTTT.

The chain uses TRBV28 and TRBJ2-3; the D is unclear. The V end lost 3 bases, the J end lost 4 bases, and 17 bases lay between the germline ends. CDR1 and CDR2 (germline): MDHEN, SYDVKM. This CDR3 is built from 16 residues. DNA of the CDR3: TGTGCCAGCAGTTTTATCTCCTCTCCACCTCCAGATACGCAGTATTTT. Translation gives CASSFISSPPPDTQYF.

This chain connects TRBV5-5 to TRBJ1-3; D is perhaps TRBD1 (6 bases). Deletions cut 5 bases from V and 2 bases from J, with 14 bases between. This CDR3 is 15 amino acids long. The V gene's germline CDR1 is SGHKS and CDR2 YYEKEE (reference sequence). Here the CDR3 DNA reads TGTGCCAGCAGACCGGAACAGGGAACTGGAAACACCATATATTTT. Translating it yields CASRPEQGTGNTIYF.

The J gene is TRBJ2-5, the V gene TRBV7-2, with a possible D match to TRBD2 (5 bases). The CDR3 totals 13 residues. CDR1 is SGHTA, CDR2 FQGNSA, per germline. V was clipped by 6 bases and J by 5 bases, with 13 bases between them. CDR3 residues: CASRWGSGETQYF. Here the CDR3 DNA reads TGTGCCAGCAGATGGGGTTCGGGGGAGACCCAGTACTTC.

The chain combines TRBV5-1 with TRBJ2-7; 9 positions match TRBD1. Unmatched junction bases numbered 9, after V lost 0 bases and J lost 5 bases. The length of the CDR3 is 16 residues. CDR1 SGHRS and CDR2 YFSETQ come from the germline V gene. This chain's CDR3 is CASSLAPGQGLNEQYF. CDR3 nucleotides: TGCGCCAGCAGCTTGGCCCCCGGACAGGGGCTGAACGAGCAGTACTTC.

This clone is deemed large (0.1 to 1%) by its frequency. The gene calls are TRBV7-8 and TRBJ2-2; D possibly corresponds to TRBD1 (6 bases). This CDR3 is 14 amino acids long. Trimming shortened V by 8 bases and J by 4 bases, and 14 bases separated the two germline ends. The germline gives CDR1 SGHVS, CDR2 FQNEAQ. CDR3 in amino acids: CASASRGGTGELFF. The DNA of the CDR3 is TGTGCCAGCGCGTCGCGAGGGGGCACCGGGGAGCTGTTTTTT.

The chain has TRBV7-6 and TRBJ2-5; D ambiguous. The V gene's germline CDR1 is SGHVS and CDR2 FNYEAQ. Trimming pared 1 base from V and 5 bases from J, leaving 8 bases between. The CDR3 loop spans 13 amino acids. The CDR3 DNA reads TGTGCCAGCAGCTTAGGTCACCGGGAGACCCAGTACTTC. As protein: CASSLGHRETQYF. Using reference TRBV7-6 and TRBJ2-5 for the parts outside the CDR3, the full variable domain is GAGVSQSPRYKVTKRGQDVALRCDPISGHVSLYWYRQALGQGPEFLTYFNYEAQQDKSGLPNDRFSAERPEGSISTLTIQRTEQRDSAMYRCASSLGHRETQYFGPGTRLLVL.

The V call is TRBV5-1, the J call TRBJ1-1, with D perhaps matching TRBD1 (6 bases). V was pared by 0 bases and J by 8 bases, with 23 bases between. CDR1 is SGHRS, CDR2 YFSETQ, per germline. The CDR3 contains 17 residues. CDR3 region: CASSLALSLDSGREAFF. In nucleotides, the CDR3 is TGCGCCAGCAGCTTGGCCCTTTCATTGGACAGCGGGAGGGAAGCTTTCTTT.

V and J are TRBV29-1 and TRBJ2-5; D is possibly TRBD2 (6 bases). This CDR3 region has 20 residues. Germline V lookup: CDR1 SQVTM, CDR2 ANQGSEA. Trimming took off 4 bases at V and 3 bases at J, with 33 bases between the two ends. CDR3 amino acids: CSVAGRVRGTTRSAEETQYF. Here the CDR3 DNA reads TGCAGCGTTGCGGGAAGGGTCCGGGGGACCACGCGCTCTGCCGAAGAGACCCAGTACTTC.

The chain has TRBV27 and TRBJ1-3; D is perhaps TRBD1 (6 bases). Germline V CDR1 and CDR2: MNHEY, SMNVEV (reference sequence). Trimming removed 8 bases from V and 3 bases from J, with 26 bases in between. The CDR3 length is 18 residues. The CDR3 region is CASQVKGVLGTDGNTIYF. In DNA, the CDR3 is TGTGCCAGCCAAGTAAAGGGGGTTCTCGGAACGGATGGAAACACCATATATTTT.

The V call is TRBV19, the J call TRBJ2-6; D may be TRBD1 or TRBD2 (5 bases each). The CDR3 runs 18 residues. V was cut by 4 bases and J by 0 bases, with 16 bases left in between. CDR1 and CDR2 from the germline V gene are LNHDA and SQIVND (reference sequence). CDR3 nucleotide sequence: TGTGCCAGTAGTACCTCTGGGACGGACCACTCTGGGGCCAACGTCCTGACTTTC. It specifies CASSTSGTDHSGANVLTF.

The chain joins TRBV12-3 or TRBV12-4 to TRBJ2-3; D call uncertain. The CDR3 runs 11 residues. Trimming left V 5 bases short and J 8 bases short, with 8 bases between. The CDR3 nucleotides read TGTGCCAGCAGTGACACGGGTACGCAGTATTTT. This encodes CASSDTGTQYF.

The rearrangement uses TRBV12-5 and TRBJ2-1; TRBD1 might be the D (6 bases). Germline V gene lookup returns CDR1 LGHNT and CDR2 FRNRAP. Trimming took off 0 bases at V and 0 bases at J, with 12 bases between the two ends. This CDR3 is built from 17 residues. CDR3 residues: CASGLVQGLGSYNEQFF. CDR3 in DNA: TGTGCTAGTGGTTTGGTTCAGGGGTTAGGCTCCTACAATGAGCAGTTCTTC.

V usage is TRBV13 and J usage is TRBJ2-1; 8 bases agree with TRBD1. The CDR3 has 16 residues. V dropped 2 bases and J dropped 9; count of bases not matched to a gene: 12. The germline V gene has CDR1 PRHDT and CDR2 FYEKMQ (reference sequence). For the CDR3, the DNA is TGTGCCAGCAGCTTAAGGCAGGGGGCTATTGGGAGTGAGCAGTTCTTC. Translation: CASSLRQGAIGSEQFF.